These T cell receptor beta chains were read from a single sample in a study of metastatic and nonmetastatic thyroid tumors. TCRdb recomputed clones from the PCR reads via MiXCR. In the table there are about 93,000 clones, approximately 12% of which are singletons. The sample taken for sequencing was blood. Receptors were obtained from a female donor with papillary thyroid cancer or a benign thyroid nodule (not recorded which). Some clones in this sample may be carry-over from other donors' samples. Each CDR3 is given with its conserved first and last residue. D genes are given only for firm matches. The size entry is marked missing in some rows and otherwise reads once, few, many or a size class.

d_call: NA
clone_size: many
j_call: TRBJ1-6
v_call: TRBV7-2
cdr3_aa: CASSFQNSPLHF
cdr3_nt: TGTGCCAGCAGCTTTCAGAATTCACCCCTCCACTTT

d_call: NA
clone_size: many
j_call: TRBJ2-1
v_call: TRBV20-1
cdr3_aa: CSAREGHPNEQFF
cdr3_nt: TGCAGTGCTAGAGAAGGCCACCCGAATGAGCAGTTCTTC

d_call: NA
clone_size: many
j_call: TRBJ1-5
v_call: TRBV19
cdr3_aa: CASSYTHGNQPQHF
cdr3_nt: TGTGCCAGTAGTTATACCCATGGCAATCAGCCCCAGCATTTT

d_call: TRBD1
clone_size: many
j_call: TRBJ1-3
v_call: TRBV4-1
cdr3_aa: CASSHTGTGSGNTIYF
cdr3_nt: TGCGCCAGCAGCCATACGGGGACAGGCTCTGGAAACACCATATATTTT

d_call: NA
clone_size: many
j_call: TRBJ1-3
v_call: TRBV5-5
cdr3_aa: CASSLRGSGNTIYF
cdr3_nt: TGTGCCAGCAGCTTGAGGGGTTCGGGAAACACCATATATTTT

d_call: NA
clone_size: NA
j_call: TRBJ1-2
v_call: TRBV10-1
cdr3_aa: CASCEERVRGYTF
cdr3_nt: TGCGCCAGCTGTGAGGAAAGGGTGAGGGGCTACACCTTC

d_call: TRBD1
clone_size: many
j_call: TRBJ1-1
v_call: TRBV6-1
cdr3_aa: CASSLTGGGNTEAFF
cdr3_nt: TGTGCCAGCAGTCTCACAGGGGGCGGAAACACTGAAGCTTTCTTT

d_call: NA
clone_size: NA
j_call: TRBJ2-7
v_call: TRBV3-1
cdr3_aa: CASSQDLGRGYEQYF
cdr3_nt: TGTGCCAGCAGCCAAGATTTGGGGCGCGGGTACGAGCAGTACTTC

d_call: NA
clone_size: many
j_call: TRBJ2-3
v_call: TRBV20-1
cdr3_aa: CSASTGFTRTDTQYF
cdr3_nt: TGCAGTGCTAGCACAGGGTTTACGAGGACAGATACGCAGTATTTT

d_call: NA
clone_size: many
j_call: TRBJ1-6
v_call: TRBV18
cdr3_aa: CASSPIGNSPLHF
cdr3_nt: TGTGCCAGCTCACCTATTGGGAATTCACCCCTCCACTTT

d_call: TRBD1
clone_size: NA
j_call: TRBJ2-7
v_call: TRBV28
cdr3_aa: CASSGFTGERPAYEQYF
cdr3_nt: TGTGCCAGCAGTGGCTTTACAGGGGAACGACCCGCCTACGAGCAGTACTTC

d_call: NA
clone_size: many
j_call: TRBJ1-5
v_call: TRBV4-2
cdr3_aa: CASSQDLDSKNQPQHF
cdr3_nt: TGTGCCAGCAGCCAAGACTTGGACAGCAAAAATCAGCCCCAGCATTTT

d_call: TRBD2
clone_size: many
j_call: TRBJ2-1
v_call: TRBV7-3
cdr3_aa: CASSQAGSSYNEQFF
cdr3_nt: TGTGCCAGCAGCCAAGCGGGGAGCTCCTACAATGAGCAGTTCTTC

d_call: NA
clone_size: many
j_call: TRBJ2-7
v_call: TRBV2
cdr3_aa: CAISDSYEQYF
cdr3_nt: TGTGCCATTTCGGACAGCTACGAGCAGTACTTC

d_call: TRBD1
clone_size: NA
j_call: TRBJ2-7
v_call: TRBV30
cdr3_aa: CAWGRGTGGYEQYF
cdr3_nt: TGTGCCTGGGGGAGGGGGACAGGGGGCTACGAGCAGTACTTC

d_call: TRBD1
clone_size: many
j_call: TRBJ1-2
v_call: TRBV29-1
cdr3_aa: CSGQGANGYTF
cdr3_nt: TGCAGCGGACAGGGGGCTAATGGCTACACCTTC

d_call: TRBD2
clone_size: many
j_call: TRBJ2-1
v_call: TRBV4-3
cdr3_aa: CASSPLAGTYNEQFF
cdr3_nt: TGCGCCAGCAGCCCACTAGCGGGTACCTACAATGAGCAGTTCTTC

d_call: TRBD1
clone_size: many
j_call: TRBJ1-5
v_call: TRBV2
cdr3_aa: CASRQGQTNQPQHF
cdr3_nt: TGTGCCAGCAGACAGGGACAGACGAATCAGCCCCAGCATTTT

d_call: TRBD2
clone_size: many
j_call: TRBJ2-1
v_call: TRBV9
cdr3_aa: CASSEGLAGTEQFF
cdr3_nt: TGTGCCAGCAGCGAGGGACTAGCGGGAACAGAGCAGTTCTTC

d_call: TRBD1
clone_size: few
j_call: TRBJ1-6
v_call: TRBV6-1
cdr3_aa: CASSEFLQGNSPLHF
cdr3_nt: TGTGCCAGCAGTGAATTTCTACAGGGGAATTCACCCCTCCACTTT

d_call: NA
clone_size: many
j_call: TRBJ1-1
v_call: TRBV10-3
cdr3_aa: CAISGVGNTEAFF
cdr3_nt: TGTGCCATCAGTGGGGTGGGGAACACTGAAGCTTTCTTT

d_call: NA
clone_size: NA
j_call: TRBJ1-2
v_call: TRBV27
cdr3_aa: CASRYGGFFGGYTF
cdr3_nt: TGTGCCAGCAGATATGGGGGCTTTTTCGGTGGCTACACCTTC

d_call: NA
clone_size: many
j_call: TRBJ2-3
v_call: TRBV9
cdr3_aa: CASSVSNSAVDTQYF
cdr3_nt: TGTGCCAGCAGCGTAAGCAATAGCGCGGTAGATACGCAGTATTTT

d_call: NA
clone_size: many
j_call: TRBJ2-3
v_call: TRBV19
cdr3_aa: CASRRTATDTQYF
cdr3_nt: TGTGCCAGTAGGAGGACAGCCACAGATACGCAGTATTTT

d_call: NA
clone_size: many
j_call: TRBJ2-7
v_call: TRBV28
cdr3_aa: CASKRGEQYF
cdr3_nt: TGTGCCAGCAAACGGGGCGAGCAGTACTTC

d_call: TRBD2
clone_size: NA
j_call: TRBJ2-3
v_call: TRBV3-1
cdr3_aa: CASSLFSGRVTDTQYF
cdr3_nt: TGTGCCAGCAGCCTTTTTAGCGGGAGAGTCACAGATACGCAGTATTTT

d_call: NA
clone_size: many
j_call: TRBJ2-7
v_call: TRBV15
cdr3_aa: CATSRNREPVYEQYF
cdr3_nt: TGTGCCACCAGCAGGAACAGGGAGCCCGTCTACGAGCAGTACTTC

d_call: NA
clone_size: many
j_call: TRBJ1-2
v_call: TRBV12-3/TRBV12-4
cdr3_aa: CASSFDRNYGYTF
cdr3_nt: TGTGCCAGCAGTTTTGACAGAAACTATGGCTACACCTTC

d_call: TRBD2
clone_size: many
j_call: TRBJ2-1
v_call: TRBV20-1
cdr3_aa: CSATRPLAGGGGNEQFF
cdr3_nt: TGCAGTGCTACCCGTCCCCTAGCGGGAGGGGGTGGGAATGAGCAGTTCTTC

d_call: NA
clone_size: many
j_call: TRBJ1-6
v_call: TRBV20-1
cdr3_aa: CSVLWGASSYNSPLHF
cdr3_nt: TGCAGTGTTCTTTGGGGGGCGAGCTCCTATAATTCACCCCTCCACTTT

d_call: TRBD1
clone_size: many
j_call: TRBJ2-7
v_call: TRBV27
cdr3_aa: CASSLDRGYEQYF
cdr3_nt: TGTGCCAGCAGTTTGGACAGGGGTTACGAGCAGTACTTC

d_call: TRBD1
clone_size: many
j_call: TRBJ2-3
v_call: TRBV7-7
cdr3_aa: CASSLGTGQGGTDTQYF
cdr3_nt: TGTGCTAGCAGCTTAGGAACAGGACAGGGGGGAACAGATACGCAGTATTTT

d_call: TRBD2
clone_size: many
j_call: TRBJ2-1
v_call: TRBV12-3/TRBV12-4
cdr3_aa: CASSLAASGRGDEQFF
cdr3_nt: TGTGCCAGCAGTTTAGCGGCTAGCGGGAGGGGTGATGAGCAGTTCTTC

d_call: TRBD2
clone_size: many
j_call: TRBJ2-3
v_call: TRBV5-1
cdr3_aa: CASSLALAGGPPSTDTQYF
cdr3_nt: TGCGCCAGCAGCTTGGCCCTAGCGGGAGGGCCGCCAAGCACAGATACGCAGTATTTT

d_call: NA
clone_size: many
j_call: TRBJ2-1
v_call: TRBV20-1
cdr3_aa: CSARAYLDSGAYNEQFF
cdr3_nt: TGCAGTGCTAGAGCCTATTTGGATAGCGGAGCTTACAATGAGCAGTTCTTC

d_call: NA
clone_size: many
j_call: TRBJ2-7
v_call: TRBV20-1
cdr3_aa: CSAEDYREPSYEQYF
cdr3_nt: TGCAGTGCCGAGGATTACAGGGAACCCTCCTACGAGCAGTACTTC

d_call: NA
clone_size: many
j_call: TRBJ2-1
v_call: TRBV9
cdr3_aa: CASSVGGDNEQFF
cdr3_nt: TGTGCCAGCAGCGTAGGAGGAGACAATGAGCAGTTCTTC

d_call: NA
clone_size: many
j_call: TRBJ2-1
v_call: TRBV20-1
cdr3_aa: CSARTYSGHSYNEQFF
cdr3_nt: TGCAGTGCCAGGACTTACTCGGGACATTCCTACAATGAGCAGTTCTTC

d_call: TRBD1
clone_size: NA
j_call: TRBJ1-1
v_call: TRBV7-8
cdr3_aa: CASTPGKRGPNTEAFF
cdr3_nt: TGTGCCAGCACCCCCGGGAAGAGGGGGCCTAACACTGAAGCTTTCTTT

d_call: TRBD2
clone_size: many
j_call: TRBJ2-5
v_call: TRBV6-2/TRBV6-3
cdr3_aa: CAGSPGLAGVETQYF
cdr3_nt: TGTGCCGGTTCTCCGGGACTAGCGGGAGTTGAGACCCAGTACTTC

d_call: NA
clone_size: many
j_call: TRBJ1-5
v_call: TRBV29-1
cdr3_aa: CSVSLGPNQPQHF
cdr3_nt: TGCAGCGTTTCCTTGGGCCCGAATCAGCCCCAGCATTTT